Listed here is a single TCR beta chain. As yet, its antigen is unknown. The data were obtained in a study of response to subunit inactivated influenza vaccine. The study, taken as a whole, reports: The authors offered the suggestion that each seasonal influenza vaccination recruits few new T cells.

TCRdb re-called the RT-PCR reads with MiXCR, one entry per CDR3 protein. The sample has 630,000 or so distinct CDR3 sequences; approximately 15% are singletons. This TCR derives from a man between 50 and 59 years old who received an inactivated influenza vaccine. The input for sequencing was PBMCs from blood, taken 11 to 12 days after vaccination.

The CDR3 sequence: CASSQEEAGGYEAFF. The CDR3 nucleotides read TGTGCCAGCAGCCAAGAGGAGGCAGGGGGGTATGAAGCTTTCTTT. The chain is built from TRBV4-2 and TRBJ1-1, with TRBD1 matching 7 bases. CDR3 length equals 15 residues. Germline V lookup: CDR1 LGHNA, CDR2 YNFKEQ. With V trimmed by 0 bases and J by 7 bases, 8 bases remained unmatched.